This TCR beta chain was recorded in a study of blood T cell repertoires in COVID-19. Study-level background: Collection of acute and convalescent COVID-19 samples took place in the United States, Italy and Spain. In each case, the material was cDNA or gDNA derived from T cells, B-cell-depleted T cells, or PBMCs.

Germline-derived CDR1 and CDR2 are SGHVS and FQNEAQ. Trimming shortened V by 6 bases and J by 4 bases, and 16 bases separated the two germline ends. This CDR3 has 14 amino acids. The sample holds one count of this clone. Only in-frame clones appear in the TCRdb table, and some are missing; sequencing was by immunoSEQ multiplex PCR. The sample lists around 53,000 clones, about 78% occurring once. The chain recombines TRBV7-8 with TRBJ2-7, with D perhaps matching TRBD2 (6 bases). Specimen: peripheral blood. The clonotype originates from a man over 45 with active or convalescent COVID-19. CDR3 amino acids: CASRNRDLGYEQYF. CDR3 coding DNA: TGTGCCAGCAGGAACCGGGACTTGGGTTACGAGCAGTACTTC.